This entry lists 13 T cell receptor beta chains sequenced from one sample in a study of T cells in narcolepsy. The assay was immunoSEQ multiplex PCR, and TCRdb's table has in-frame clones only and misses some. The sample yields some 25,000 clones, around 85% seen once. What was sequenced was CD45RA- memory CD4+ T cells from PBMCs. These receptor sequences come from a human donor with narcolepsy.

The J gene is TRBJ1-2, the V gene TRBV11-1, with unresolved D. This CDR3 is built from 17 residues. V shed 3 bases and J shed 6 bases, with 23 bases lying between them. Per the germline V gene, CDR1 is SGHAT and CDR2 is FQDESV (reference sequence). The DNA for the CDR3 is TGTGCCAGCAGCTTGCACGCTTCTTTTGGGAGCAGGAATGGCTACACCTTC. Its translation: CASSLHASFGSRNGYTF.

The chain couples TRBV7-8 to TRBJ2-7; perhaps TRBD1 as D (7 bases). The CDR3 is 19 residues long. CDR1 is SGHVS, CDR2 FQNEAQ, per germline. With 2 bases removed from V and 0 bases from J, the gap between germline ends came to 23 bases. The CDR3 here is CASSLLRFFAGQSSYEQYF. CDR3 nucleotides: TGTGCCAGCAGCTTACTTCGATTTTTCGCGGGACAGAGCTCCTACGAGCAGTACTTC.

This clone was found a few times. J is TRBJ2-5 and V is TRBV15; D not certain. Between the trimmed V and J ends, which lost 0 bases and 5 bases, there was a span of 10 bases. The germline gives CDR1 LNHNV, CDR2 YYDKDF (reference sequence). The length of the CDR3 is 14 residues. In nucleotides, the CDR3 is TGTGCCACCAGCAGAGATGGGCAGTCCGAGACCCAGTACTTC. Its translation: CATSRDGQSETQYF.

The chain couples TRBV29-1 to TRBJ2-5; D unresolved. Trimming took off 1 base at V and 0 bases at J, with 6 bases between the two ends. Germline V gene data show CDR1 as SQVTM and CDR2 as ANQGSEA. The length of the CDR3 is 13 residues. CDR3 loop: CSVEGQYQETQYF. The CDR3, as DNA: TGCAGCGTTGAAGGGCAGTACCAAGAGACCCAGTACTTC.

V gene TRBV7-7 combines with J gene TRBJ2-7; 9 bases match TRBD1. Germline CDR1 SSHAT, CDR2 FNYEAQ (reference sequence). V shed 4 bases and J 6 bases; nucleotides not matched to a gene: 10. The CDR3 spans 15 residues. The CDR3 spells CASSSLQGAVGEQYF. The CDR3 DNA follows: TGTGCCAGCAGCTCGCTACAGGGGGCTGTAGGCGAGCAGTACTTC.

The V call is TRBV11-2, the J call TRBJ2-5; 9 bases align to TRBD2. There are 17 residues in the CDR3. The trim removed 1 base at V and 5 bases at J, leaving 11 bases unmatched. Germline CDR1 SGHAT, CDR2 FQNNGV. The CDR3 DNA sequence: TGTGCCAGCAGCTTAGTGGGGCGGGAGGGCTACTCCGAGACCCAGTACTTC. Translation: CASSLVGREGYSETQYF.

The chain uses TRBV7-6 and TRBJ2-1, with 8 positions matching TRBD2. Trimming at V came to 8 bases and at J to 4 bases, leaving 7 bases not matched to a gene. The germline V gene encodes CDR1 SGHVS and CDR2 FNYEAQ. This CDR3 has 14 residues. CDR3 bases: TGTGCCAGCGGCACGGGAGGGCGTTACAATGAGCAGTTCTTC. Protein: CASGTGGRYNEQFF. Full variable domain (outside the CDR3, taken from reference TRBV7-6 and TRBJ2-1): GAGVSQSPRYKVTKRGQDVALRCDPISGHVSLYWYRQALGQGPEFLTYFNYEAQQDKSGLPNDRFSAERPEGSISTLTIQRTEQRDSAMYRCASGTGGRYNEQFFGPGTRLTVL.

The chain uses TRBV21-1 and TRBJ2-1; the table gives TRBD2 as D, unverified against the DNA. TRBV21-1 has pseudogene status. The CDR3 extends over 15 amino acids. This chain's CDR3 is CASPLGREANNEQFF. In nucleotides, the CDR3 is TGTGCCAGCCCCTTGGGGCGGGAGGCAAACAATGAGCAGTTCTTC.

This chain uses TRBV5-6 with TRBJ2-3; 9 bases align to TRBD1. V lost 5 bases and J lost 4; bases outside the gene matches: 2. This CDR3 is 13 amino acids long. CDR1 and CDR2 from the germline V gene are SGHDT and YYEEEE. The CDR3 is CASRRQGADTQYF. The CDR3 region has the DNA TGTGCCAGCAGGCGACAGGGGGCAGATACGCAGTATTTT.

This chain uses TRBV18 with TRBJ1-4, with 8 positions matching TRBD1. The length of the CDR3 is 14 residues. Trimming cost V 4 bases and J 4 bases; bases outside gene matches: 2. CDR1 and CDR2 (germline): KGHSH, LQKENI. The CDR3 nucleotides are TGTGCCAGCTCACAGGGACAGGATAATGAAAAACTGTTTTTT. Translated: CASSQGQDNEKLFF.

The chain links TRBV6-6 to TRBJ2-2; 9 bases are shared with TRBD1. The CDR3 extends over 16 amino acids. Germline CDR1 and CDR2: MNHNY and SVGAGI (reference sequence). Germline trimming cut 6 bases from V and 4 bases from J; bases unmatched to any gene: 9. CDR3 in amino acids: CASSTGTGRGTGELFF. The DNA for the CDR3 is TGTGCCAGCAGCACCGGGACAGGGAGAGGCACCGGGGAGCTGTTTTTT.

V gene TRBV29-1 combines with J gene TRBJ2-2; 7 bases agree with TRBD1. V was pared by 6 bases and J by 4 bases, with 5 bases of the junction left unmatched. The CDR3 covers 13 residues. The germline V gene encodes CDR1 SQVTM and CDR2 ANQGSEA. CDR3 nucleotides: TGCAGCGTGAACAGGGGCGGCACCGGGGAGCTGTTTTTT. Its translation is CSVNRGGTGELFF.

This chain links TRBV18 with TRBJ1-5, with 7 bases identical to TRBD1. The germline V gene encodes CDR1 KGHSH and CDR2 LQKENI. CDR3 length: 16 residues. Germline trimming cut 3 bases from V and 7 bases from J; bases unmatched to any gene: 12. As DNA, the CDR3 is TGTGCCAGCTCACCCGCGGGAAGGGGGCGCAGGCAGCCCCAGCATTTT. Its protein is CASSPAGRGRRQPQHF.